This T cell receptor (beta chain) is from a study of blood T cell repertoires in COVID-19. Study summary: COVID-19 samples, acute and convalescent, were from the United States, Italy and Spain.

The germline V gene encodes CDR1 MNHEY and CDR2 SVGAGI. V was cut by 2 bases and J by 13 bases, with 15 bases left in between. The CDR3 is 14 amino acids. TCRdb keeps only in-frame clones here, not all; method: immunoSEQ multiplex PCR. This table holds some 390,000 clones, about 90% found once. While infection was still active, Seattle patients were enrolled and then followed longitudinally. The receptor was derived from a woman in her sixties with COVID-19, enrolled during active disease. The sequencing sample was made of peripheral blood. V is TRBV6-5 and J is TRBJ1-6, with D perhaps TRBD1 (5 bases). CDR3 DNA: TGTGCCAGCAGTTACGGCAGCGGGGGGTTTCCCCTCCACTTT. The encoded protein is CASSYGSGGFPLHF.